The 18 T cell receptor beta chains listed next were all sequenced from one sample in a study of spatial heterogeneity in lung cancer. General observations from the study: The study found that expanded intratumoral alpha and beta TCR counts tracked tumor mutation counts.

TCRdb analysed the 5' RACE reads with MiXCR anew, one entry per CDR3 protein. This table has about 8,100 distinct CDR3 sequences, 12% appearing once. The time point: sample taken at primary tumor resection. No antigens are known for them. This material consisted of lung tumor tissue, taken at surgery. The receptors originated from a male donor with early-stage non-small cell lung cancer.

There are many counts of this clonotype. This beta chain represents an off-target read in a library built for alpha chains; its size is of limited meaning. The CDR3 sequence: CASSAGQSLLSYEQYF. DNA of the CDR3: TGCGCCAGCAGCGCTGGACAGAGCCTACTCTCCTACGAGCAGTACTTC. The J gene is TRBJ2-7, the V gene TRBV5-1; weak D call: TRBD1 (6 bases). This CDR3 spans 16 amino acids. In germline, CDR1 is SGHRS, CDR2 YFSETQ. V was pared by 4 bases and J by 0 bases, with 17 bases between.

This clonotype was seen repeatedly, ten times or more. Little can be read into the size of this beta chain, an off-target read in a library designed for alpha chains. This sequence joins TRBV20-1 and TRBJ2-1; 7 nucleotides match TRBD2. Germline-derived CDR1 and CDR2 are DFQATT and SNEGSKA (reference sequence). V was clipped by 0 bases and J by 4 bases; unmatched bases: 6. This CDR3 region has 15 residues. CDR3: CSARDPDGRYNEQFF. CDR3 nucleotide sequence: TGCAGTGCTAGAGATCCGGACGGGAGGTACAATGAGCAGTTCTTC.

This clonotype was picked up many times. This beta chain represents an off-target read in a library built for alpha chains; its size is of limited meaning. J is TRBJ1-5 and V is TRBV7-9, with no clear D. The ends were cut back, 5 bases at V and 4 bases at J, with 12 bases in the middle. The germline V gene encodes CDR1 SEHNR and CDR2 FQNEAQ (reference sequence). The CDR3 totals 14 residues. The DNA of the CDR3 is TGTGCCAGCAGCCCGGCTGGTCTGAATCAGCCCCAGCATTTT. Translation: CASSPAGLNQPQHF.

Turning to this clonotype: A library prepared for alpha chains yielded this beta chain as an off-target read; its size is of little meaning. The chain employs TRBV5-1 and TRBJ2-2; D unresolved. The length of the CDR3 is 14 residues. The germline V gene encodes CDR1 SGHRS and CDR2 YFSETQ. With 5 bases removed from V and 8 bases from J, the gap between germline ends came to 16 bases. The CDR3 DNA reads as TGCGCCAGCAGGGATAGACAAGCTACGGGGGAGCTGTTTTTT. It yields the protein CASRDRQATGELFF.

This clonotype has a count of ten or more. This beta chain lies outside the target of a library built for alpha chains; its clone size means little. The gene calls are TRBV12-3 or TRBV12-4 and TRBJ2-1; D is perhaps TRBD1 or TRBD2 (5 bases each). CDR3 length: 17 amino acids. The V and J ends lost 1 base and 10 bases respectively, with 23 bases between them. Here the CDR3 reads CASSLVDWGEGKGEQFF. CDR3 nucleotides: TGTGCCAGCAGTTTAGTTGACTGGGGAGAGGGGAAGGGAGAGCAGTTCTTC.

Relative to its sample, this clonotype is medium-sized. This beta chain is an unintended read in a library built for alpha chains; its size means little. The CDR3 loop is CSAREGTSTYEQYF. CDR3 bases: TGCAGTGCTAGAGAGGGGACTAGCACCTACGAGCAGTACTTC. The chain employs TRBV20-1 and TRBJ2-7, with 9 bases identical to TRBD2. The CDR3 totals 14 residues. V shed 0 bases and J 2 bases; nucleotides not matched to a gene: 2. Germline values: CDR1 DFQATT, CDR2 SNEGSKA (reference sequence).

In its sample, this clonotype was seen many times. Because this beta chain is a stray read in a library intended to capture alpha chains, its abundance should not be given much weight. The rearrangement links TRBV6-2 or TRBV6-3 to TRBJ2-3, with 10 bases aligning to TRBD2. The germline CDR1 and CDR2 sequences are MNHEY and SVGEGT. The CDR3 runs 15 residues. Trimming took 8 bases from V and 10 from J; bases not matched to a gene: 15. The CDR3 loop reads CASGSSRGLAAPQYF. Here the CDR3 DNA reads TGTGCCAGCGGCTCATCCCGCGGACTAGCGGCCCCGCAGTATTTT.

This clonotype has ten or more counts. The library was prepared for alpha chains; this beta chain is a stray read, so its frequency means little. The CDR3 DNA follows: TGCGCCAGCAGCCATCAAGGGGTTGCGAACACTGAAGCTTTCTTT. It yields the protein CASSHQGVANTEAFF. The chain employs TRBV5-1 and TRBJ1-1; TRBD1 might be the D (5 bases). From germline, CDR1 is SGHRS and CDR2 YFSETQ. This CDR3 comprises 15 residues. V lost 4 bases and J lost 1, with 14 bases in between.

This clonotype occurred many times. The size of this beta chain means little, since it is a stray read in a library made for alpha chains. This chain uses TRBV25-1 with TRBJ2-7, with 10 bases that match TRBD2. Germline V gene sequence: CDR1 MGHDK, CDR2 SYGVNS. The CDR3 runs to 16 residues. V trimming: 6 bases; J trimming: 5 bases; junction bases outside the gene matches: 13. The CDR3 nucleotides are TGTGCCAGCAGGCGAATCAAACTAGCGGGGTTTGACGAGCAGTACTTC. This encodes CASRRIKLAGFDEQYF.

In its sample, this clonotype was seen many times. The library was prepared for alpha chains; this beta chain is a stray read, so its frequency means little. V gene TRBV28 combines with J gene TRBJ1-6; weak D call: TRBD1 (5 bases). The CDR3 consists of 17 residues. The ends were cut back, 3 bases at V and 2 bases at J, with 14 bases in the middle. Germline values: CDR1 MDHEN, CDR2 SYDVKM. For the CDR3, the DNA is TGTGCCAGCAGTTTCCGAGGGGTCGGCACCTATAATTCACCCCTCCACTTT. It yields the protein CASSFRGVGTYNSPLHF.

This clonotype was seen repeatedly, ten times or more. A library prepared for alpha chains yielded this beta chain as an off-target read; its size is of little meaning. V and J are TRBV11-2 and TRBJ2-3, with 10 bases that match TRBD1. The CDR3 totals 16 residues. Germline CDR1 SGHAT, CDR2 FQNNGV. V shed 5 bases, J shed 6 bases, and the junction held 11 bases outside the gene matches. CDR3 bases: TGTGCCAGCAGCCCCCGACAGGGGGCTATGGGGGATACGCAGTATTTT. Translated: CASSPRQGAMGDTQYF.

In its sample, this clonotype is medium-sized. This beta chain slipped into a library made for alpha chains as a stray read, so its size is not meaningful. The chain joins TRBV28 to TRBJ1-2, with D perhaps matching TRBD1 (5 bases). Germline V CDR1 and CDR2: MDHEN, SYDVKM. V lost 3 bases, J lost 8 bases, and 13 bases lay in between. The length of the CDR3 is 13 residues. The CDR3 DNA reads TGTGCCAGCAGTTTCGTGGCAGGGCGCGGCTACACCTTC. Translating gives CASSFVAGRGYTF.

This clonotype has a count of ten or more. This beta chain is a stray read from a library made for alpha chains; its abundance is not meaningful. The genes are TRBV20-1 and TRBJ2-7; 7 nucleotides agree with TRBD1. Germline V gene sequence: CDR1 DFQATT, CDR2 SNEGSKA (reference sequence). This CDR3 region has 16 residues. Losses at the gene ends were 3 bases for V and 3 bases for J; bases not matched to a gene: 14. CDR3 sequence: CSASDLGQPSSYEQYF. Here the CDR3 DNA reads TGCAGTGCTAGCGACTTGGGACAGCCAAGCAGCTACGAGCAGTACTTC.

This clonotype qualifies as medium-sized. As an off-target read in a library built for alpha chains, this beta chain has a frequency of little significance. This chain joins TRBV29-1 and TRBJ2-1, with D unresolved. The germline V gene has CDR1 SQVTM and CDR2 ANQGSEA. Trimming removed 1 base from V and 0 bases from J, with 10 bases in between. CDR3 size: 15 residues. The CDR3 DNA is TGCAGCGTTGAAGGGAGCGTTTACTCCTACAATGAGCAGTTCTTC. Translating it yields CSVEGSVYSYNEQFF.

This clonotype is judged medium-sized (0.01 to 0.1%). Because this beta chain is a stray read in a library intended to capture alpha chains, its abundance should not be given much weight. The genes are TRBV5-1 and TRBJ2-3; D unresolved. The germline gives CDR1 SGHRS, CDR2 YFSETQ. Trimming took off 5 bases at V and 2 bases at J, with 6 bases between the two ends. This CDR3 has 12 residues. This chain's CDR3 is CASRQNTDTQYF. As DNA, the CDR3 is TGCGCCAGCAGACAAAACACAGATACGCAGTATTTT.

This clonotype is categorized as medium-sized (0.01 to 0.1%). This beta chain is an off-target read within a library intended for alpha chains, so its frequency means little. The CDR3: CSHRATDTQYF. The DNA for the CDR3 is TGCAGCCATAGGGCTACAGATACGCAGTATTTT. The V and J genes are TRBV29-1 and TRBJ2-3, with no clear D. The germline V gene has CDR1 SQVTM and CDR2 ANQGSEA. This CDR3 spans 11 amino acids. Trimming left V 8 bases short and J 3 bases short, with 9 bases between.

Regarding this clonotype: This beta chain appears as a stray read in a library generated for alpha chains; its size is not informative. The chain links TRBV27 to TRBJ2-7, with 7 bases aligning to TRBD1. This CDR3 has 13 amino acids. Trimming removed 5 bases from V and 9 bases from J; junction bases left unmatched: 10. Germline V gene lookup returns CDR1 MNHEY and CDR2 SMNVEV (reference sequence). CDR3: CASSLLTGRRQYF. In nucleotides, the CDR3 is TGTGCCAGCAGTCTCCTGACAGGGCGGAGGCAGTACTTC.

This clonotype is termed medium-sized. This beta chain lies outside the target of a library built for alpha chains; its clone size means little. The chain couples TRBV7-9 to TRBJ2-1, with TRBD2 identical over 12 bases. This CDR3 region has 15 residues. Germline V gives CDR1 SEHNR, CDR2 FQNEAQ (reference sequence). V lost 4 bases to trimming and J lost 7 bases; unmatched junction nucleotides: 5. CDR3 sequence: CASSSLAGGLNEQFF. The CDR3 DNA reads as TGTGCCAGCAGCTCCCTAGCGGGAGGGTTGAATGAGCAGTTCTTC.